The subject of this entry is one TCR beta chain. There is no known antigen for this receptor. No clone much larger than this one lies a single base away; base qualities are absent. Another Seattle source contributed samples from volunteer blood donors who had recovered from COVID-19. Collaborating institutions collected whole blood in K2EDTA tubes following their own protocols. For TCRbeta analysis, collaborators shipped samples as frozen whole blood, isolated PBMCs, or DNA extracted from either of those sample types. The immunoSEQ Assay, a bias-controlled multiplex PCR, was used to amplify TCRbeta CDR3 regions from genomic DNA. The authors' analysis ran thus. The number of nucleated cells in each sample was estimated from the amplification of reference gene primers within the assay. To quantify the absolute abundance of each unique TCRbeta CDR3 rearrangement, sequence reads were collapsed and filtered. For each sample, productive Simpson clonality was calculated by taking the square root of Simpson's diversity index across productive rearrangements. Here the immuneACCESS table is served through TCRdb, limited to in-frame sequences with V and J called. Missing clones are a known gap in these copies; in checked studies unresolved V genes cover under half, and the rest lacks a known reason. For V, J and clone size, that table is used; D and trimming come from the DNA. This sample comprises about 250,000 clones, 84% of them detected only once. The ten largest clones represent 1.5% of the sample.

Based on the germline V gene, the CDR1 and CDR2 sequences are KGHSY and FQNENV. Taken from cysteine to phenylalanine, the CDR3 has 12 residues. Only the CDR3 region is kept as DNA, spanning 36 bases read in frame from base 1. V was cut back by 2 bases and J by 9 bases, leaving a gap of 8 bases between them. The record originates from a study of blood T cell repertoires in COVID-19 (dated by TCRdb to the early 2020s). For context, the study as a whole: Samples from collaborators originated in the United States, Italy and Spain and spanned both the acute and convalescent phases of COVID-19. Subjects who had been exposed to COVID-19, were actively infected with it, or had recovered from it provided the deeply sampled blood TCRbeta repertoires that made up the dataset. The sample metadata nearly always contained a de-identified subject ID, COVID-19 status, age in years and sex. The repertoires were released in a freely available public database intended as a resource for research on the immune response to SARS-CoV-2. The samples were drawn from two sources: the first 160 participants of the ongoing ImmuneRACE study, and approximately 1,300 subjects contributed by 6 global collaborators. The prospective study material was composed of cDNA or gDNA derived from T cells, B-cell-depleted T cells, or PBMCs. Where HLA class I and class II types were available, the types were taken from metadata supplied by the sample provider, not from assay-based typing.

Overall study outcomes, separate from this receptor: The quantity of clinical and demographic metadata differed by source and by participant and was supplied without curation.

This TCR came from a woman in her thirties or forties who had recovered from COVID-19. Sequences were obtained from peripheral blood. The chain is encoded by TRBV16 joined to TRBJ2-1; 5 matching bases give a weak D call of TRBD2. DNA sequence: TGTGCCAGCAGCCAAGGCGGGTTTGAGCAGTTCTTC. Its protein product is CASSQGGFEQFF.